Given below is one T cell receptor beta chain in context. Trimming took 7 bases from V and 11 from J, leaving 20 bases between them. CDR3 length equals 13 residues. TCRdb reanalysed the RT-PCR reads using MiXCR and keeps one entry per CDR3 protein. This table has about 700,000 distinct CDR3 sequences, approximately 14% appearing once. The sample taken for sequencing was memory CD4+ T cells from blood. The chain is built from TRBV12-3 or TRBV12-4 and TRBJ1-2; D might be TRBD1 (5 bases). The sequence was collected from a female donor in good health, serving as a healthy control. CDR3 DNA: TGTGCCAGCACCCCACCGGGACGGTCTAATTACACCTTC. Encoded protein: CASTPPGRSNYTF.